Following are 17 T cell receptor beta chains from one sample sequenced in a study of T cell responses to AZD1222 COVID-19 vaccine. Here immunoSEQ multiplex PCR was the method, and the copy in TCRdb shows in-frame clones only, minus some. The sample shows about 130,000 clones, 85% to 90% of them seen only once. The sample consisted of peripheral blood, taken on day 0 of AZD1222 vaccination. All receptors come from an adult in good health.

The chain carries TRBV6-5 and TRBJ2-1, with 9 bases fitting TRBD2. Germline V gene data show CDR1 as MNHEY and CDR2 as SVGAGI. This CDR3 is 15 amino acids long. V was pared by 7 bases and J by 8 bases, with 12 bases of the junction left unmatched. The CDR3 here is CASTPPRGGADEQFF. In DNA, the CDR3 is TGTGCCAGCACCCCCCCACGCGGGGGGGCCGATGAGCAGTTCTTC.

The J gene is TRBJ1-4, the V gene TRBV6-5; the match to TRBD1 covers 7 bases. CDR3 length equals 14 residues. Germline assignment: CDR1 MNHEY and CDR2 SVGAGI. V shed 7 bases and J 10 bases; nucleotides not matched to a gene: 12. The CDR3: CASTLTGRAGKLFF. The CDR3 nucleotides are TGTGCCAGCACTCTGACAGGGAGGGCGGGAAAACTGTTTTTT.

The CDR3, as DNA: TGCGCCAGCAGCTTGGCAGGATTCGGGTTCAATTCACCCCTCCACTTT. It encodes CASSLAGFGFNSPLHF. V gene TRBV5-1 combines with J gene TRBJ1-6; D is undetermined. The V and J ends lost 0 bases and 7 bases respectively, with 14 bases between them. The CDR3 covers 16 residues. CDR1 is SGHRS, CDR2 YFSETQ, per germline.

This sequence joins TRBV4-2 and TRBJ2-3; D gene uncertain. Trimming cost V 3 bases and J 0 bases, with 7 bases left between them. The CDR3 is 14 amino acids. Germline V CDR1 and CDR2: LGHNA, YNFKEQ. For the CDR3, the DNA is TGTGCCAGCAGCCAGGGCAGGAGCACAGATACGCAGTATTTT. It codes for CASSQGRSTDTQYF.

As DNA, the CDR3 is TGCAGTCGACTAGCGGGAGAGACCCAGTACTTC. Its translation is CSRLAGETQYF. This rearrangement joins TRBV20-1 to TRBJ2-5; 10 positions agree with TRBD2. Germline V gives CDR1 DFQATT, CDR2 SNEGSKA (reference sequence). The CDR3 length is 11 residues. The V segment lost 8 bases and the J segment 4 bases; nucleotides outside the gene matches: 1.

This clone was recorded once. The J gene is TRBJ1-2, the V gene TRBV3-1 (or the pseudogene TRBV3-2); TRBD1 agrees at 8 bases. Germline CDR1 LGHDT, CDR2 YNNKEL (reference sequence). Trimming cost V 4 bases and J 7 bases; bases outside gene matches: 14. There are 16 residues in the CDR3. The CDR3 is CASSRSESGGLSGYTF. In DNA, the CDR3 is TGTGCCAGCAGCCGATCGGAATCAGGGGGCCTGAGTGGCTACACCTTC.

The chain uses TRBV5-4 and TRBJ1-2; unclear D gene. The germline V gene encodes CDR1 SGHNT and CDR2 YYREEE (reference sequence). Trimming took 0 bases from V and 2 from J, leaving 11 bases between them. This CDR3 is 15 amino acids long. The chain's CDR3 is CASSLGEGMNYGYTF. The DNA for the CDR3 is TGTGCCAGCAGCTTGGGGGAAGGGATGAACTATGGCTACACCTTC.

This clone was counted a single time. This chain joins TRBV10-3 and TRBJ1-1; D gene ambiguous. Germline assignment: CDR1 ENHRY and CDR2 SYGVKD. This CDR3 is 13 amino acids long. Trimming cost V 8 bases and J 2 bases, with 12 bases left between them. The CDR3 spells CAISTAPNTEAFF. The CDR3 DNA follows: TGTGCCATCTCGACTGCTCCAAACACTGAAGCTTTCTTT.

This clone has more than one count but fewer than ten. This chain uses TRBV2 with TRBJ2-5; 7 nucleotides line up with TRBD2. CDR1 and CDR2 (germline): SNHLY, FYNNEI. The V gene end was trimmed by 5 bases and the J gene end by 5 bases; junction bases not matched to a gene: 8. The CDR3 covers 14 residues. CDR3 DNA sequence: TGTGCCAGCAGTCGGTTCGGGGAGGGGGAGACCCAGTACTTC. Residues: CASSRFGEGETQYF.

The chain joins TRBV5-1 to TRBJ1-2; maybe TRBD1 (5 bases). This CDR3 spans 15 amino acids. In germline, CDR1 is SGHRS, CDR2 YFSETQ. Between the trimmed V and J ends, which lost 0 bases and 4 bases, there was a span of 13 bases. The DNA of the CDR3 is TGCGCCAGCAGCTTGGAAAGGGGTCCCGGCTATGGCTACACCTTC. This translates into CASSLERGPGYGYTF.

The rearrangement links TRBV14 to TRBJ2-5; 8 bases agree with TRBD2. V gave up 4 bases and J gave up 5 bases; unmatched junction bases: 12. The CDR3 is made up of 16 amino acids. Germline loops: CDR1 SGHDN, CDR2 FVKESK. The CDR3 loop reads CASSRGGAGAGETQYF. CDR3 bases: TGTGCCAGCAGCCGTGGAGGAGCGGGGGCGGGTGAGACCCAGTACTTC.

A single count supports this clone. The CDR3 DNA reads as TGTGCCAGCAGCTCCAACAGTGGCCGTGAGACCCAGTACTTC. Protein sequence: CASSSNSGRETQYF. The chain joins TRBV5-4 to TRBJ2-5; D is unclear. This CDR3 region has 14 residues. Trimming stripped 3 bases from V and 5 bases from J, with 14 bases between. Germline V gives CDR1 SGHNT, CDR2 YYREEE (reference sequence).

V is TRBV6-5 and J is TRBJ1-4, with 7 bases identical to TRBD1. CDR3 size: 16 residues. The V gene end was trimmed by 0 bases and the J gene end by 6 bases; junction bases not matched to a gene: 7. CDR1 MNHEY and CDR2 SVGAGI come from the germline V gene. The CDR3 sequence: CASSYSRGHGDEKLFF. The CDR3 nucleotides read TGTGCCAGCAGTTACTCGAGGGGGCACGGTGATGAAAAACTGTTTTTT.

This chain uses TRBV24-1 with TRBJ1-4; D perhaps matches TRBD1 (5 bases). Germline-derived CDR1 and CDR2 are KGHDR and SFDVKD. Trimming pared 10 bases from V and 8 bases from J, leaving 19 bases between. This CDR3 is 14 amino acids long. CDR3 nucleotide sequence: TGTGCCACATCGGCTACAGGTGATCAGGAAAAACTGTTTTTT. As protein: CATSATGDQEKLFF.

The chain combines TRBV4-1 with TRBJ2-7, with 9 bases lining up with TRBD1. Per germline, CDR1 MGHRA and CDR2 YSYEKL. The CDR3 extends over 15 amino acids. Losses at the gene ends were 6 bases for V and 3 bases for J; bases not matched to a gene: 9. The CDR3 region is CASSLARDRDYEQYF. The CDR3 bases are TGCGCCAGCAGTCTCGCCAGGGACAGGGACTACGAGCAGTACTTC.

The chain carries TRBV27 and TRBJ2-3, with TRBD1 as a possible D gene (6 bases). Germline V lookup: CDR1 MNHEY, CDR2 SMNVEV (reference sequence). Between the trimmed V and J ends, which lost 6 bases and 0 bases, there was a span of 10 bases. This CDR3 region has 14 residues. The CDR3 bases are TGTGCCAGCAGCGTCAGGGGTAGCACAGATACGCAGTATTTT. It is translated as CASSVRGSTDTQYF.

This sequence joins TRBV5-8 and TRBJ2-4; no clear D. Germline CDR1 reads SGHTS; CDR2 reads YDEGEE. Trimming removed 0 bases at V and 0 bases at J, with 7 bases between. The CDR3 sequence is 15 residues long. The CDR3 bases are TGTGCCAGCAGCTTGGAAGCAAAAGCCAAAAACATTCAGTACTTC. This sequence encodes CASSLEAKAKNIQYF.